The 25 T cell receptor beta chains reported below all come from one sample, sequenced in a study of B cell selection in AIRE deficiency. Sorting defined conventional CD4 T cells as CD4+CD127+. The method was immunoSEQ multiplex PCR; TCRdb's version includes in-frame clones alone and lacks a portion of them. The sample gives about 24,000 clones, 95% to 96% of which show up once; 0.15% to 0.2% is in the top ten. The sequencing input was CD4+CD127+ conventional T cells sorted from PBMCs. These receptors came from a human donor in good health.

The gene calls are TRBV7-8 and TRBJ2-2, with D maybe TRBD1 (6 bases). The V and J ends lost 1 base and 4 bases respectively, with 10 bases between them. This CDR3 is 15 amino acids long. Germline-derived CDR1 and CDR2 are SGHVS and FQNEAQ. The CDR3 nucleotides read TGTGCCAGCAGCTTAGACAGGGTGGGCACCGGGGAGCTGTTTTTT. Protein: CASSLDRVGTGELFF. Full variable domain (missing parts from reference TRBV7-8 and TRBJ2-2): GAGVSQSPRYKVAKRGQDVALRCDPISGHVSLFWYQQALGQGPEFLTYFQNEAQLDKSGLPSDRFFAERPEGSVSTLKIQRTQQEDSAVYLCASSLDRVGTGELFFGEGSRLTVL.

This clone was observed a single time. DNA for the CDR3: TGTGCCAGCAGCCAAGTGGTAGGGGGAAGGCAGCCCCAGCATTTT. It translates to CASSQVVGGRQPQHF. The chain joins TRBV4-2 to TRBJ1-5, with D tentatively TRBD1 (6 bases). The CDR3 sequence is 15 residues long. Looked up from germline, CDR1 is LGHNA and CDR2 is YNFKEQ. V dropped 1 base and J dropped 7 bases, with 14 bases sitting between them.

The chain uses TRBV7-2 and TRBJ2-5; TRBD1 agrees at 9 bases. J gave up 2 bases and V 5 bases, and 18 bases lay outside the gene matches. This CDR3 spans 19 amino acids. Germline CDR1 and CDR2: SGHTA and FQGNSA. The CDR3 DNA reads as TGTGCCAGCAGCCCCCGAGGGACAGGGAGACAAGTTCGACAAGAGACCCAGTACTTC. Protein: CASSPRGTGRQVRQETQYF. The full variable domain, its missing parts supplied by reference TRBV7-2 and TRBJ2-5, is GAGVSQSPSNKVTEKGKDVELRCDPISGHTALYWYRQSLGQGLEFLIYFQGNSAPDKSGLPSDRFSAERTGGSVSTLTIQRTQQEDSAVYLCASSPRGTGRQVRQETQYFGPGTRLLVL.

This clone was recorded once. This chain joins TRBV25-1 and TRBJ1-4, with D tentatively TRBD1 (5 bases). Germline CDR1 reads MGHDK; CDR2 reads SYGVNS. The CDR3 is 14 residues long. Trimming took 7 bases from V and 7 from J, leaving 16 bases between them. This CDR3 is CASMQGGWGEKLFF. The CDR3 nucleotides are TGTGCCAGCATGCAGGGCGGCTGGGGTGAAAAACTGTTTTTT.

The chain employs TRBV10-3 and TRBJ2-5; D unresolved. V lost 0 bases, J lost 1 base, and 9 bases lay in between. Germline V CDR1 and CDR2: ENHRY, SYGVKD. This CDR3 region has 15 residues. CDR3 coding DNA: TGTGCCATCAGTGAGTCTTCGAGGACCCAAGAGACCCAGTACTTC. It is translated as CAISESSRTQETQYF.

In its sample, this clone was seen a few times. The V gene is TRBV7-9, the J gene TRBJ2-5; D is unclear. V dropped 4 bases and J dropped 1 base, with 1 base sitting between them. CDR1 is SEHNR and CDR2 is FQNEAQ in the germline V gene (reference sequence). The CDR3 covers 11 residues. CDR3 region: CASSSQETQYF. DNA of the CDR3: TGTGCCAGCAGCTCCCAAGAGACCCAGTACTTC.

The CDR3 DNA follows: TGTGCCAGCAGTTTATTGTGGCTTCCCTCGGAGCATGGCTACACCTTC. This gives the protein CASSLLWLPSEHGYTF. The V call is TRBV28, the J call TRBJ1-2; D not certain. The CDR3 covers 16 residues. Germline V gene sequence: CDR1 MDHEN, CDR2 SYDVKM. The ends were cut back, 1 base at V and 6 bases at J, with 18 bases in the middle.

The rearrangement links TRBV2 to TRBJ1-1, with 10 bases aligning to TRBD1. Germline loops: CDR1 SNHLY, CDR2 FYNNEI. With 5 bases clipped from V and 3 bases from J, the junction kept 3 bases outside the gene matches. The CDR3 contains 14 residues. The CDR3 loop reads CASSRTGGDTEAFF. The CDR3 DNA sequence: TGTGCCAGCAGTAGGACAGGGGGGGACACTGAAGCTTTCTTT.

The chain couples TRBV6-5 to TRBJ1-2; D perhaps matches TRBD1 (5 bases). V lost 8 bases and J lost 8, with 15 bases in between. Per the germline V gene, CDR1 is MNHEY and CDR2 is SVGAGI. The CDR3 has 12 amino acids. The CDR3 reads CASRFSGNGYTF. The CDR3 nucleotides read TGTGCCAGCCGATTCTCAGGGAACGGCTACACCTTC.

This chain connects TRBV6-5 to TRBJ1-4, with TRBD1 matching over 7 bases. Germline lookup yields CDR1 MNHEY and CDR2 SVGAGI. The J segment lost 8 bases and the V segment lost 0 bases, leaving 6 bases of the junction unmatched. This CDR3 is built from 15 residues. The CDR3, as DNA: TGTGCCAGCAGTTACTCGTCCAGGGGGGACGAAAAACTGTTTTTT. Translated, it gives CASSYSSRGDEKLFF.

The rearrangement joins TRBV6-6 to TRBJ2-7, with TRBD1 identical over 11 bases. The CDR3 runs to 15 residues. Per germline, CDR1 MNHNY and CDR2 SVGAGI (reference sequence). Trimming removed 6 bases from V and 5 bases from J; junction bases left unmatched: 9. Written as DNA, the CDR3 is TGTGCCAGCAGGTCTCTTGGGGACAGGGGGGACGAGCAGTACTTC. This sequence encodes CASRSLGDRGDEQYF.

The chain couples TRBV30 to TRBJ2-2; a weak D match, TRBD1 (5 bases). This CDR3 is 13 amino acids long. Trimming pared 6 bases from V and 0 bases from J, leaving 8 bases between. Germline V gene lookup returns CDR1 GTSNPN and CDR2 SVGIG (reference sequence). The CDR3 loop is CACGAANTGELFF. The CDR3 nucleotides read TGTGCCTGTGGGGCAGCGAACACCGGGGAGCTGTTTTTT. The full variable domain, with the rest looked up from reference TRBV30 and TRBJ2-2, is SQTIHQWPATLVQPVGSPLSLECTVEGTSNPNLYWYRQAAGRGLQLLFYSVGIGQISSEVPQNLSASRPQDRQFILSSKKLLLSDSGFYLCACGAANTGELFFGEGSRLTVL.

The chain joins TRBV28 to TRBJ1-2; 9 bases agree with TRBD1. The CDR3 is 14 residues long. Germline assignment: CDR1 MDHEN and CDR2 SYDVKM. Losses at the gene ends were 7 bases for V and 5 bases for J; bases not matched to a gene: 8. This CDR3 reads CASNPRDREYGYTF. The CDR3 DNA follows: TGTGCCAGCAACCCCCGGGACAGGGAATATGGCTACACCTTC.

The chain links TRBV11-3 to TRBJ2-7, with D perhaps assigned TRBD1 or TRBD2 (5 bases each). This CDR3 is built from 15 residues. V lost 1 base and J 3 bases, leaving 13 bases between the germline ends. From germline, CDR1 is SGHNT and CDR2 YENEEA. The CDR3 sequence: CASSLGGATDYEQYF. The CDR3 region has the DNA TGTGCCAGCAGCTTAGGAGGGGCGACAGACTACGAGCAGTACTTC.

The chain recombines TRBV30 with TRBJ1-4, with 8 positions matching TRBD1. The V gene end was trimmed by 5 bases and the J gene end by 1 base; junction bases not matched to a gene: 0. The CDR3 has 13 residues. Germline CDR1 GTSNPN, CDR2 SVGIG (reference sequence). CDR3 nucleotide sequence: TGTGCCTGGGACAGGGGAACTAATGAAAAACTGTTTTTT. Encoded protein: CAWDRGTNEKLFF.

The CDR3 is CASSLDPGETQYF. The CDR3, as DNA: TGTGCCAGCAGCTTGGATCCGGGGGAGACCCAGTACTTC. The chain recombines TRBV5-8 with TRBJ2-5; D perhaps matches TRBD2 (5 bases). Germline V lookup: CDR1 SGHTS, CDR2 YDEGEE. The length of the CDR3 is 13 residues. V dropped 0 bases and J dropped 5 bases, with 8 bases sitting between them.

This sequence joins TRBV11-2 and TRBJ1-1; D unclear. V shed 0 bases and J shed 1 base, with 12 bases lying between them. The CDR3 runs 16 residues. Per germline, CDR1 SGHAT and CDR2 FQNNGV. The CDR3 nucleotides are TGTGCCAGCAGCTTAGAGTTCGGCAGGCCGAACACTGAAGCTTTCTTT. Translation: CASSLEFGRPNTEAFF.

This sequence joins TRBV5-4 and TRBJ1-2, with 9 bases matching TRBD1. The J segment lost 5 bases and the V segment lost 4 bases, leaving 6 bases of the junction unmatched. The CDR3 consists of 14 residues. Per germline, CDR1 SGHNT and CDR2 YYREEE (reference sequence). The CDR3 is CASSVDGTGYGYTF. The CDR3 DNA reads TGTGCCAGCAGCGTTGACGGGACAGGGTATGGCTACACCTTC.

J is TRBJ2-5 and V is TRBV7-2; 7 bases line up with TRBD1. The CDR3 is made up of 13 amino acids. Germline V gene data show CDR1 as SGHTA and CDR2 as FQGNSA. V shed 3 bases, J shed 10 bases, and the junction held 8 bases outside the gene matches. In DNA form, the CDR3 reads TGTGCCAGCAGCTTGGCTTTCAGGGGGAACCAGTACTTC. Amino acids: CASSLAFRGNQYF.

The chain links TRBV5-5 to TRBJ1-5, with D perhaps matching TRBD1 (6 bases). There are 14 residues in the CDR3. V shed 4 bases and J shed 3 bases, with 11 bases lying between them. The germline CDR1 and CDR2 sequences are SGHKS and YYEKEE (reference sequence). The CDR3 nucleotides are TGTGCCAGCAGCCAGGGACATCTCAATCAGCCCCAGCATTTT. Its translation: CASSQGHLNQPQHF.

This chain connects TRBV4-1 to TRBJ2-5; D is ambiguous. The germline gives CDR1 MGHRA, CDR2 YSYEKL. V shed 1 base and J shed 3 bases, with 9 bases lying between them. The CDR3 is made up of 14 amino acids. CDR3 DNA: TGCGCCAGCAGCCAAGGGCTGAATAAAGAGACCCAGTACTTC. Translating it yields CASSQGLNKETQYF.

This sequence joins TRBV10-1 and TRBJ2-1, with D possibly matching TRBD2 (6 bases). The V gene lost 6 bases and the J gene lost 9 bases, with 15 bases spanning the gap. The CDR3 has 13 amino acids. Germline CDR1 reads WNHNN; CDR2 reads SYGVQD (reference sequence). The CDR3 DNA sequence: TGCGCCAGCAGGGGAGGTCGGGGCGGTGAGCAGTTCTTC. Amino acids: CASRGGRGGEQFF.

J is TRBJ1-6 and V is TRBV10-3; the D is unclear. CDR3 length: 13 residues. The germline gives CDR1 ENHRY, CDR2 SYGVKD. V was pared by 3 bases and J by 4 bases, with 4 bases between. In DNA form, the CDR3 reads TGTGCCATCAGTGAAGGTTATAATTCACCCCTCCACTTT. Translated: CAISEGYNSPLHF.

This clone appeared a few times. The chain joins TRBV5-1 to TRBJ2-3; 11 bases align to TRBD2. The CDR3 contains 17 residues. Per the germline V gene, CDR1 is SGHRS and CDR2 is YFSETQ. The ends lost 0 bases at V and 3 bases at J; junction bases unmatched: 6. The CDR3 loop reads CASSLGLAGGRTDTQYF. CDR3 DNA sequence: TGCGCCAGCAGCTTGGGGCTAGCGGGGGGCAGGACAGATACGCAGTATTTT.

The chain recombines TRBV6-1 with TRBJ1-2; unclear D gene. Trimming took off 3 bases at V and 0 bases at J, with 5 bases between the two ends. The germline V gene has CDR1 MNHNS and CDR2 SASEGT. The CDR3 contains 13 residues. CDR3: CASSDGANYGYTF. The CDR3 DNA sequence: TGTGCCAGCAGTGATGGGGCTAACTATGGCTACACCTTC.